This T cell receptor beta chain is from a study of OX40 agonist ivuxolimab in advanced cancers. With respect to the entire study: Ivuxolimab, which targeted the costimulatory receptor OX40 (CD134), was an agonistic, fully human IgG2 monoclonal antibody. Intravenous ivuxolimab was administered to patients every 2 weeks at six dose levels: 0.01, 0.1, 0.3, 1.5, 3 and 10 mg/kg. Of the roughly 51 patients in dose escalation, approximately 20 had hepatocellular carcinoma, around 15 had melanoma, 9 had renal cell carcinoma and 9 had head and neck cancer. The dose-escalation cohort was about 83% male with a mean age of 60 years, ranging from about 23 to 85. Prior anti-PD-1, anti-PD-L1 or anti-CTLA-4 therapy was permitted, and checkpoint inhibitors had been received by 40% to 50% of dose-escalation patients. Partial responses occurred in three dose-escalation patients, of whom one had hepatocellular carcinoma and two had cutaneous melanoma. The purpose of peripheral TCRbeta sequencing was to test whether ivuxolimab changed TCR sequence diversity and led to clonal T-cell expansion. The paper describes the monotherapy dose-escalation part (N = 52 patients) of the phase I trial of ivuxolimab. The investigation overall reported the following: Partial responders in the 0.1-3.0 mg/kg groups had among the lowest normalized peripheral clonal expansion, especially among CD8+ T cells. The antigen specificity of the peripheral T cells that underwent clonal expansion was not determined. Low levels of normalized T-cell clonal expansion were also shown by some nonresponding patients. Clonal expansion of both CD4+ and CD8+ blood T cells was observed from baseline to week 6 at doses 0.1 to 3.0 mg/kg. After ivuxolimab, CD8+ T cells had more expanded clones than CD4+ T cells on average.

The trial excluded patients who had a history of autoimmune disease or who were on systemic immunosuppression. Peripheral blood for TCR sequencing was collected from all dose cohorts at baseline, on cycle 4 day 1, and on cycle 7 day 1. The samples were taken from a phase I, first-in-human, multicenter, open-label dose-escalation trial of ivuxolimab. Adults with locally advanced or metastatic melanoma, renal cell carcinoma, hepatocellular carcinoma or head and neck squamous cell carcinoma were enrolled in the trial. CD4+ and CD8+ T cells were sorted separately from peripheral blood before TCR sequencing. Genomic DNA was isolated from the sorted cells so that the TCRbeta CDR3 region could be sequenced. The immunoSEQ Assay was used for sequencing of TCRbeta CDR3 regions. TCRdb stores this immuneACCESS table with in-frame sequences only. Part of the clones is absent; in the studies checked, under half of the shortfall reflects unresolved V genes, and no reason is known for the rest. The sample table contains about 62,000 clones; only one count was recorded for 82% of them. The ten most abundant clones make up 5.5% of the sample.

As concerns this clone: Its antigen has not been determined. Base qualities are not recorded, but no much larger clone differs from it by a single base.

A distance of 12 bases separates the germline ends of V and J, which lose 0 bases and 3 bases respectively. From the cysteine up to the phenylalanine, the CDR3 has a length of 15 residues. Only CDR3 DNA remains: 45 bases, in frame from the first base. Per the germline V gene, MNHEY is the CDR1 and SVGAGI is the CDR2. The chain couples TRBV6-5 to TRBJ2-7; perhaps TRBD1 is the D gene, with 6 bases matching. Sample: CD4+ or CD8+ T cells sorted from blood, taken in a trial of the OX40 agonist ivuxolimab. This receptor was taken from an adult with an advanced solid tumor such as melanoma, head and neck, liver or kidney cancer. The DNA sequence follows: TGTGCCAGCAGTTACTCCCCAGGGGATGGCTACGAGCAGTACTTC. Its translation reads: CASSYSPGDGYEQYF.